What follows are 3 T cell receptor beta chains derived from one specimen sequenced in a study of Ad26.COV2.S vaccination and SARS-CoV-2 variants. Sequencing was performed with immunoSEQ multiplex PCR; in TCRdb, only in-frame clones are kept and a portion is missing. The repertoire holds roughly 320,000 clones, with roughly 91% as singletons. As for treatment: 15 to 20 received Ad26.COV2.S at low or high dose, single or two shots; about 5 received placebo; per-sample allocation not given. Sampling occurred on day 63 after the first vaccine or placebo injection. Sequences were derived from peripheral blood, sampled in a trial of Ad26.COV2.S vaccine versus placebo. The receptor source for this set is a person between 18 and 59 years old who received the Ad26.COV2.S COVID-19 vaccine or a placebo.

V usage is TRBV5-1 and J usage is TRBJ1-1; possible D gene TRBD1, 6 bases. The germline V gene encodes CDR1 SGHRS and CDR2 YFSETQ. The CDR3 contains 11 residues. Trimming left V 3 bases short and J 7 bases short, with 7 bases between. In nucleotides, the CDR3 is TGCGCCAGCAGCTGGGGACATGAAGCTTTCTTT. It codes for CASSWGHEAFF.

The V gene is TRBV19, the J gene TRBJ2-1; TRBD1 agrees at 8 bases. The ends lost 8 bases at V and 1 base at J; junction bases unmatched: 4. The germline V gene encodes CDR1 LNHDA and CDR2 SQIVND (reference sequence). This CDR3 has 14 residues. In DNA form, the CDR3 reads TGTGCCAGTTCGCGGGACAGGTCCTACAATGAGCAGTTCTTC. Its translation is CASSRDRSYNEQFF.

In this sample, this clone turned up a few times. V is TRBV7-2 and J is TRBJ1-2; 9 nucleotides line up with TRBD1. After removal of 1 base from V and 4 bases from J, the junction contained 1 base not matched to a gene. This CDR3 region has 14 residues. Germline CDR1 is SGHTA and CDR2 is FQGNSA. The CDR3 bases are TGTGCCAGCAGCTTAGACAGGGGGCCCTATGGCTACACCTTC. Its protein product is CASSLDRGPYGYTF.